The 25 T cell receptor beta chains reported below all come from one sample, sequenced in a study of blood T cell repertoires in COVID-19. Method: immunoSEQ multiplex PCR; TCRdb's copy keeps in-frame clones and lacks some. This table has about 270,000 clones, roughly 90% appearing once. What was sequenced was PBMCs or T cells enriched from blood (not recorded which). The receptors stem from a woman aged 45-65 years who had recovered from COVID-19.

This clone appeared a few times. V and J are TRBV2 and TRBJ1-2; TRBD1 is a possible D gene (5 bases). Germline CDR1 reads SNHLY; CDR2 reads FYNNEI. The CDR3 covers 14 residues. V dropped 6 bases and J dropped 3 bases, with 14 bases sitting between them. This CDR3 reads CASSKRGGDYGYTF. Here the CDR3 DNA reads TGTGCCAGCAGCAAAAGAGGAGGGGACTATGGCTACACCTTC.

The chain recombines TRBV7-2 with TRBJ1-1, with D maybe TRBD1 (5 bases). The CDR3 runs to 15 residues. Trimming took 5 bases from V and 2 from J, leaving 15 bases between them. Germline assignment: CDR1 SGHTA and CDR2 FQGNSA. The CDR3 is CASSPEITGNTEAFF. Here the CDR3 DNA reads TGTGCCAGCAGCCCTGAAATCACAGGTAACACTGAAGCTTTCTTT.

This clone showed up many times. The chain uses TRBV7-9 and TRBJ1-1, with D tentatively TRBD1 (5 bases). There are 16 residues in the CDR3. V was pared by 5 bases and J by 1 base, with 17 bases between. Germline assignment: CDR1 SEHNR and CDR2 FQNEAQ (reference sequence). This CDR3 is CASSAPGGEGNTEAFF. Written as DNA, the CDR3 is TGTGCCAGCAGCGCTCCCGGGGGAGAAGGGAACACTGAAGCTTTCTTT.

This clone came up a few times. The CDR3 here is CASSRMTGGEKLFF. DNA of the CDR3: TGTGCCAGCAGCCGTATGACAGGAGGTGAAAAACTGTTTTTT. The chain recombines TRBV5-5 with TRBJ1-4; TRBD1 is a possible D gene (6 bases). This CDR3 comprises 14 residues. The V end lost 4 bases, the J end lost 7 bases, and 14 bases lay between the germline ends. CDR1 and CDR2 (germline): SGHKS, YYEKEE (reference sequence).

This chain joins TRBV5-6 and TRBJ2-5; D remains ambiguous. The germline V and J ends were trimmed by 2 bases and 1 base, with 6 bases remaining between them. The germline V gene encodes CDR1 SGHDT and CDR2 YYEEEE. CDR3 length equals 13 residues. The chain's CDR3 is CASSFDFQETQYF. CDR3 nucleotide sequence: TGTGCCAGCAGCTTTGACTTCCAAGAGACCCAGTACTTC.

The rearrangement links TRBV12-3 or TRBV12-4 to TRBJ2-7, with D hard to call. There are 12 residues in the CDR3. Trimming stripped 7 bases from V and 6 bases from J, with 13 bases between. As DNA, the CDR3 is TGTGCCAGCACCGTGACTCCGGGCGAGCAGTACTTC. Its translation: CASTVTPGEQYF.

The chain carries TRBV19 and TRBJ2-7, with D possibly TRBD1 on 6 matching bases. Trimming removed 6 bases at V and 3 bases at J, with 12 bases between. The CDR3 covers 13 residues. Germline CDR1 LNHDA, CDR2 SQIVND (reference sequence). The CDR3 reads CASRPTGIYEQYF. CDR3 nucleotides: TGTGCCAGTAGACCCACAGGGATCTACGAGCAGTACTTC.

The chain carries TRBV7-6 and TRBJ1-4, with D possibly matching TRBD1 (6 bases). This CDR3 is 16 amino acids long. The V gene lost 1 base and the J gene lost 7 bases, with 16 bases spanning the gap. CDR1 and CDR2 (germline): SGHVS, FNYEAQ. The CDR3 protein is CASSLEAGGGGEKLFF. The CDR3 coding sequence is TGTGCCAGCAGCTTAGAAGCTGGGGGCGGGGGTGAAAAACTGTTTTTT. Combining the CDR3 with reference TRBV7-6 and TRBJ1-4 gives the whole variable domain GAGVSQSPRYKVTKRGQDVALRCDPISGHVSLYWYRQALGQGPEFLTYFNYEAQQDKSGLPNDRFSAERPEGSISTLTIQRTEQRDSAMYRCASSLEAGGGGEKLFFGSGTQLSVL.

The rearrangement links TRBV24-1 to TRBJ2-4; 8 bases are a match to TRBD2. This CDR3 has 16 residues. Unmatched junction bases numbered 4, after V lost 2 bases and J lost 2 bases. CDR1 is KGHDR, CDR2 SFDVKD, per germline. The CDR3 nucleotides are TGTGCCACCAGTGATTCAATAGCGGGGTCCAAAAACATTCAGTACTTC. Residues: CATSDSIAGSKNIQYF.

Here the CDR3 DNA reads TGTGCCAGCAGCCACCAGAGGGGGATGAACACTGAAGCTTTCTTT. This encodes CASSHQRGMNTEAFF. The chain is built from TRBV4-2 and TRBJ1-1; D is perhaps TRBD1 (6 bases). Germline V gene lookup returns CDR1 LGHNA and CDR2 YNFKEQ. Trimming cost V 3 bases and J 0 bases, with 11 bases left between them. The CDR3 has 15 amino acids.

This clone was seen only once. CDR3 in amino acids: CASSERGLAGRETQYF. In nucleotides, the CDR3 is TGTGCCAGCAGCGAAAGGGGACTAGCGGGACGCGAGACCCAGTACTTC. The V gene is TRBV9, the J gene TRBJ2-5; TRBD2 matches 13 bases. After removal of 3 bases from V and 5 bases from J, the junction contained 7 bases not matched to a gene. Germline CDR1 SGDLS, CDR2 YYNGEE. The CDR3 loop spans 16 amino acids.

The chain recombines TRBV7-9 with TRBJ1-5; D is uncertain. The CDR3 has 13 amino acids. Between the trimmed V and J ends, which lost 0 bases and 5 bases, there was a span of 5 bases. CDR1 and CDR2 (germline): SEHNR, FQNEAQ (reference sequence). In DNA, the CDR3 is TGTGCCAGCAGCTTAGCGGGAGATCAGCCCCAGCATTTT. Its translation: CASSLAGDQPQHF.

The CDR3 loop is CASSLVAGGAKNIQYF. The DNA for the CDR3 is TGTGCCAGCAGCCTGGTAGCGGGAGGGGCCAAAAACATTCAGTACTTC. The chain recombines TRBV3-1 (or the pseudogene TRBV3-2) with TRBJ2-4; TRBD2 agrees at 11 bases. The CDR3 covers 16 residues. The V segment lost 4 bases and the J segment 1 base; nucleotides outside the gene matches: 3. Germline CDR1 is LGHDT and CDR2 is YNNKEL (reference sequence).

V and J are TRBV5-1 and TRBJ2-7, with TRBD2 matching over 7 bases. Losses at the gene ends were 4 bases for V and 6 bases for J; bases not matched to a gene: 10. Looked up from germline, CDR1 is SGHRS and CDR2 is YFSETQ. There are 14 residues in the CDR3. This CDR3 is CASSPTGGLREQYF. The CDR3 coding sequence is TGCGCCAGCAGCCCAACCGGGGGGTTACGCGAGCAGTACTTC.

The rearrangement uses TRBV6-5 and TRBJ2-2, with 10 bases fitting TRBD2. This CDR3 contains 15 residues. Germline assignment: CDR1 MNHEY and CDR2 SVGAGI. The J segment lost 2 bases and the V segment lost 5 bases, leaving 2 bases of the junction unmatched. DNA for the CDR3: TGTGCCAGCAGTAGCGGGAGGGTTAACACCGGGGAGCTGTTTTTT. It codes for CASSSGRVNTGELFF.

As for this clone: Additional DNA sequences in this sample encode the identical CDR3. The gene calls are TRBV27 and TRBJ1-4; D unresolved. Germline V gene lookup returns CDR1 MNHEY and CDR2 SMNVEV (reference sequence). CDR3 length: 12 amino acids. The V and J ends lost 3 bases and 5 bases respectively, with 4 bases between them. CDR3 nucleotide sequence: TGTGCCAGCAGTTTCAGAAATGAAAAACTGTTTTTT. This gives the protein CASSFRNEKLFF.

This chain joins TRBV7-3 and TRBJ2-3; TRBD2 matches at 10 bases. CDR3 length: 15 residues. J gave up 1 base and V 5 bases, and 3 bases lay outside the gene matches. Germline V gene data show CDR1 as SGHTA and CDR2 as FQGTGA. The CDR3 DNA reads TGTGCCAGCAGCCGCAGCGGGAGGGGCACAGATACGCAGTATTTT. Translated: CASSRSGRGTDTQYF.

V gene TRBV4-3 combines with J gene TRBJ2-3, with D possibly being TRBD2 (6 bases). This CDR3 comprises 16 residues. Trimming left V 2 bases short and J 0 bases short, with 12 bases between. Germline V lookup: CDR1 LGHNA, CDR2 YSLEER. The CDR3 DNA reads TGCGCCAGCAGCCAAAATAGCGGTCATAGCACAGATACGCAGTATTTT. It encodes CASSQNSGHSTDTQYF.

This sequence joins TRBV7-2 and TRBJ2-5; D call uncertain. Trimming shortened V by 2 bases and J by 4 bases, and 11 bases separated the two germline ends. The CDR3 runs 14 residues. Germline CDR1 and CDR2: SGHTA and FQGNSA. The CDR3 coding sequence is TGTGCCAGCAGCTTACCGGTGGGCCCAGAGACCCAGTACTTC. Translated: CASSLPVGPETQYF.

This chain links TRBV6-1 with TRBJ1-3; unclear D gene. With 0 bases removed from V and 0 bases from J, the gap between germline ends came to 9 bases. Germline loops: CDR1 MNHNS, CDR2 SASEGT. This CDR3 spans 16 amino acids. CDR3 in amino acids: CASSEALPGSGNTIYF. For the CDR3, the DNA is TGTGCCAGCAGTGAAGCGCTGCCCGGCTCTGGAAACACCATATATTTT.

The CDR3 sequence is CASSTGTSNTGELFF. Written as DNA, the CDR3 is TGTGCCAGTAGTACCGGGACTAGTAACACCGGGGAGCTGTTTTTT. The J gene is TRBJ2-2, the V gene TRBV19; TRBD2 matches at 8 bases. The CDR3 is made up of 15 amino acids. V trimming: 4 bases; J trimming: 2 bases; junction bases outside the gene matches: 3. CDR1 is LNHDA and CDR2 is SQIVND in the germline V gene (reference sequence).

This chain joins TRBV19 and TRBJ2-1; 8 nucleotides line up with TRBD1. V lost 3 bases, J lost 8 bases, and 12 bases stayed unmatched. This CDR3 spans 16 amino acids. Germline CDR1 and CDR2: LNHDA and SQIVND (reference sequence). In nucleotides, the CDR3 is TGTGCCAGTAGTATTCACAGGGGGGACTCACGGCATGAGCAGTTCTTC. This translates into CASSIHRGDSRHEQFF.

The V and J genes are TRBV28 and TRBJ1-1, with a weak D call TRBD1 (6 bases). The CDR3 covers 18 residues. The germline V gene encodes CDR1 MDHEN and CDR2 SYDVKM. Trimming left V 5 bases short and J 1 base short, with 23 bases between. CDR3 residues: CASSQTGSHPKKNTEAFF. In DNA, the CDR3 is TGTGCCAGCAGTCAAACAGGGAGTCACCCTAAAAAGAACACTGAAGCTTTCTTT.

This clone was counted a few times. CDR3: CSLVRLAGLADTQYF. For the CDR3, the DNA is TGCAGCTTGGTGCGGCTAGCGGGATTAGCAGATACGCAGTATTTT. The chain is built from TRBV29-1 and TRBJ2-3; 9 nucleotides agree with TRBD2. V lost 8 bases and J lost 4; bases outside the gene matches: 13. The CDR3 is 15 amino acids. CDR1 and CDR2 from the germline V gene are SQVTM and ANQGSEA.

CDR3 loop: CASRSVFQDRDYEQYF. Written as DNA, the CDR3 is TGTGCCAGCAGGTCAGTATTCCAGGACAGGGACTACGAGCAGTACTTC. The chain employs TRBV28 and TRBJ2-7, with 8 bases matching TRBD1. The CDR3 has 16 amino acids. Losses at the gene ends were 6 bases for V and 3 bases for J; bases not matched to a gene: 13. Germline-derived CDR1 and CDR2 are MDHEN and SYDVKM.